These 9 T cell receptor beta chains came from one sample sequenced in a study of Ad26.COV2.S vaccination and SARS-CoV-2 variants. The treatment: some 20 received Ad26.COV2.S at low or high dose, single or two shots; roughly 5 received placebo; per-sample allocation not given. At day 63 after the first vaccine or placebo injection, samples were drawn. Profiled with immunoSEQ multiplex PCR; TCRdb holds only in-frame clones, not every one. The sample has about 350,000 clones, around nine tenths seen once; the top ten hold approximately 5%. Here the sequenced sample was peripheral blood, taken in a trial of Ad26.COV2.S vaccine versus placebo. The receptor source for this set is a person aged 18-65 years who received the Ad26.COV2.S COVID-19 vaccine or a placebo.

This chain joins TRBV5-5 and TRBJ2-2; D possibly corresponds to TRBD1 (6 bases). CDR1 is SGHKS and CDR2 is YYEKEE in the germline V gene (reference sequence). The CDR3 runs to 14 residues. V was cut by 5 bases and J by 1 base, with 9 bases left in between. The CDR3 nucleotides are TGTGCCAGCAGGTCGACAGGGAACACCGGGGAGCTGTTTTTT. This codes for CASRSTGNTGELFF.

The chain is built from TRBV25-1 and TRBJ2-5; no firm D call. The CDR3 sequence is 13 residues long. Germline-derived CDR1 and CDR2 are MGHDK and SYGVNS. V was clipped by 5 bases and J by 4 bases, with 11 bases between them. The CDR3 DNA sequence: TGTGCCAGCAGTCAAGGTTGGGGAGAGACCCAGTACTTC. Translated, it gives CASSQGWGETQYF.

This chain links TRBV11-2 with TRBJ1-6; 7 bases line up with TRBD1. Germline-derived CDR1 and CDR2 are SGHAT and FQNNGV. This CDR3 spans 15 amino acids. V dropped 5 bases and J dropped 8; count of bases not matched to a gene: 9. The CDR3 sequence is CASSGRGSQDSPLHF. CDR3 coding DNA: TGTGCCAGCAGCGGCAGGGGGTCGCAGGATTCACCCCTCCACTTT.

The CDR3 DNA reads TGCGCCAGCAGCAAGTCGGGGGGCCCTAATCAGCCCCAGCATTTT. Protein sequence: CASSKSGGPNQPQHF. V is TRBV5-1 and J is TRBJ1-5, with a possible D match to TRBD1 (6 bases). V was cut by 4 bases and J by 4 bases, with 15 bases left in between. This CDR3 contains 15 residues. The germline gives CDR1 SGHRS, CDR2 YFSETQ.

The chain combines TRBV25-1 with TRBJ1-2; TRBD1 is a possible D gene (6 bases). The CDR3 sequence is 15 residues long. Germline assignment: CDR1 MGHDK and CDR2 SYGVNS. V shed 2 bases and J shed 4 bases, with 14 bases lying between them. The CDR3 reads CASSERGAPLYGYTF. The DNA of the CDR3 is TGTGCCAGCAGTGAAAGGGGGGCTCCACTCTATGGCTACACCTTC.

This rearrangement joins TRBV15 to TRBJ2-7, with TRBD1 as a possible D gene (5 bases). CDR3 size: 13 residues. The ends were cut back, 0 bases at V and 6 bases at J, with 9 bases in the middle. Germline lookup yields CDR1 LNHNV and CDR2 YYDKDF (reference sequence). DNA of the CDR3: TGTGCCACCAGCAGAGATCTTAGGGGCGAGCAGTACTTC. This translates into CATSRDLRGEQYF.

This chain joins TRBV4-1 and TRBJ1-6; 8 bases fit TRBD1. Unmatched junction bases numbered 12, after V lost 4 bases and J lost 7 bases. CDR1 MGHRA and CDR2 YSYEKL come from the germline V gene. The CDR3 is 17 amino acids. CDR3 nucleotide sequence: TGCGCCAGCAGCCCTGCCGGACAGGGCTTTGACAATTCACCCCTCCACTTT. The encoded protein is CASSPAGQGFDNSPLHF.

This clone occurred a few times. CDR3 protein: CASNWRGGNTEAFF. CDR3 nucleotide sequence: TGTGCCAGCAACTGGAGGGGCGGGAACACTGAAGCTTTCTTT. The chain employs TRBV5-4 and TRBJ1-1; D perhaps matches TRBD1 (5 bases). V lost 6 bases to trimming and J lost 1 base, with 13 bases between them. Per germline, CDR1 SGHNT and CDR2 YYREEE (reference sequence). The CDR3 is made up of 14 amino acids.

This clone was counted only a few times. The chain recombines TRBV4-1 with TRBJ2-2; D not resolved. The CDR3 covers 16 residues. Per the germline V gene, CDR1 is MGHRA and CDR2 is YSYEKL. V was trimmed by 1 base and J by 4 bases, leaving 13 bases between them. CDR3 sequence: CASSQVLFRGTGELFF. CDR3 sequence (DNA): TGCGCCAGCAGCCAAGTCCTGTTCCGCGGCACCGGGGAGCTGTTTTTT.